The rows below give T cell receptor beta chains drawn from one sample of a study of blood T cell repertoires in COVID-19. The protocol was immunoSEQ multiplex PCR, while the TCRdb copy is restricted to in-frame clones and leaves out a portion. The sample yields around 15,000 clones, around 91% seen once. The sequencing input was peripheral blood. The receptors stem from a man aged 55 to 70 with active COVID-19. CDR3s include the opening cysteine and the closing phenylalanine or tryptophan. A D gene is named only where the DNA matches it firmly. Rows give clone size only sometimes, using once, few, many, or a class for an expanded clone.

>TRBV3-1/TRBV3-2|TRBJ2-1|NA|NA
TGTGCCAGCAGCCGCGGCTCGGCCAATGAGCAGTTCTTC
CASSRGSANEQFF
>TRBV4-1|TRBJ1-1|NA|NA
TGCGCCAGCAGCCAAGGGCTTGGTCCCACTGAAGCTTTCTTT
CASSQGLGPTEAFF
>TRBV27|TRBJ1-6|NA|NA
TGTGCCAGCAGTTTATCGCGCCTGGTCGAGAATTCACCCCTCCACTTT
CASSLSRLVENSPLHF
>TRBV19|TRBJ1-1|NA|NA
TGTGCCAGTAGCCAACCGGGACAACGAACTGAAGCTTTCTTT
CASSQPGQRTEAFF
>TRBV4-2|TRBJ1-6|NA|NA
TGTGCCAGCAGCCCTCAGGGGAACGCGGATTCACCCCTCCACTTT
CASSPQGNADSPLHF
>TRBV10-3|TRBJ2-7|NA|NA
TGTGCCATCAGTGAACAGGGTCGAGAGCAGTACTTC
CAISEQGREQYF
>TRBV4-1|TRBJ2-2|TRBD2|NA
TGCGCCAGCAGCCAAGGGCTAGCGGGGCGGAACACCGGGGAGCTGTTTTTT
CASSQGLAGRNTGELFF
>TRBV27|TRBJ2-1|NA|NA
TGTGCCAGCAGTCTTAAAGCAGGGGTAAGCATTTACAATGAGCAGTTCTTC
CASSLKAGVSIYNEQFF
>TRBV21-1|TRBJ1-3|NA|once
TGTGCCAGCAGCAAAGCAAACAGTCCCTCTGGAAACACCATATATTTT
CASSKANSPSGNTIYF
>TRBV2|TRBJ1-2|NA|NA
TGTGCCAGCAGTGAAACGGGGATAGACGGCTACACCTTC
CASSETGIDGYTF
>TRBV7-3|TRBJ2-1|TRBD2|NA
TGTGCCAGCGGAGACGCGGGGGGCTCTACACAGGAGCAGTTCTTC
CASGDAGGSTQEQFF
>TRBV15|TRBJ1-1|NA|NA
TGTGCCACCAGCAGAGATAAGGGGTTTAACACTGAAGCTTTCTTT
CATSRDKGFNTEAFF
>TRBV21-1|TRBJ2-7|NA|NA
TGTGCCAGCAGCAAAGGTGGGACTAGGGAAGAGCAGTACTTC
CASSKGGTREEQYF
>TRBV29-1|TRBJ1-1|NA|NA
TGCAGCGTTGGCGGACAGATGAACACTGAAGCTTTCTTT
CSVGGQMNTEAFF
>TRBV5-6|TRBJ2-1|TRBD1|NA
TGTGCCAGCAGCTTGGGGGGACAGGACAATGAGCAGTTCTTC
CASSLGGQDNEQFF
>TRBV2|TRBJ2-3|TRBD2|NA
TGTGCCAGCAAACTAGCGGGGGGGACAGATACGCAGTATTTT
CASKLAGGTDTQYF
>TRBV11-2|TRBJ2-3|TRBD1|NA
TGTGCCAGCAGCACCTACAGGGGGCTGGGAGATACGCAGTATTTT
CASSTYRGLGDTQYF
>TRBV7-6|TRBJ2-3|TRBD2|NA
TGTGCCAGCAGCCAGAGGGCTAGCGGTAACACAGATACGCAGTATTTT
CASSQRASGNTDTQYF
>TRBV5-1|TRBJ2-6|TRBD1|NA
TGCGCCAGCAGCCCCCCGGGACAGAGGGCCAACGTCCTGACTTTC
CASSPPGQRANVLTF
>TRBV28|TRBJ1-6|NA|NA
TGTGCCAGCACCCGAGAAGGGGGTTCACCCCTCCACTTT
CASTREGGSPLHF
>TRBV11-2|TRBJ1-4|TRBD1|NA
TGTGCCAGCAGCGGGGACAGGGGGCGGGGTAGTGAAAAACTGTTTTTT
CASSGDRGRGSEKLFF
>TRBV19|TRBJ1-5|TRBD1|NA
TGTGCCAGTAGTATCGACAGGGGGCAGAGCAATCAGCCCCAGCATTTT
CASSIDRGQSNQPQHF
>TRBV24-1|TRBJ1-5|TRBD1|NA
TGTGCCACCAGGGAGAAGAAGGACAGGGAACGAAGCAATCAGCCCCAGCATTTT
CATREKKDRERSNQPQHF
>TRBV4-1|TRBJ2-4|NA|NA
TGCGCCAGCAGCCAAGGAGGCCGAGTAGCCAAAAACATTCAGTACTTC
CASSQGGRVAKNIQYF
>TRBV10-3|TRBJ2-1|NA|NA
TGTGCCATCAGTTCGGGGACCTACAATGAGCAGTTCTTC
CAISSGTYNEQFF
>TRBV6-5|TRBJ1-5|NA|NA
TGTGCCAGCAGACCCGACATGGGGCCCGGGCAGCCCCAGCATTTT
CASRPDMGPGQPQHF
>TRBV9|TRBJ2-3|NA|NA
TGTGCCAGCAGCGTAACAGGGCAAAGCACAGATACGCAGTATTTT
CASSVTGQSTDTQYF
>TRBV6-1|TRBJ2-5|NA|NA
TGTGCCAGCAGTGAGAGGGACTTAGAGACCCAGTACTTC
CASSERDLETQYF
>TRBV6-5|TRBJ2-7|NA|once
TGTGCCAGCAGGGACATTTCGTCCTACGAGCAGTACTTC
CASRDISSYEQYF
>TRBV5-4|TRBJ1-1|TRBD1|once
TGTGCCAGCAGCCCGGGACAGGGGGACACTGAAGCTTTCTTT
CASSPGQGDTEAFF
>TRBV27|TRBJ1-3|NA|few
TGTGCCAGCAGCCAAGACACAAACTCTGGAAACACCATATATTTT
CASSQDTNSGNTIYF
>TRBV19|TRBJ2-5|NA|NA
TGTGCCAGTAGTGAGAGGGTACATGCGTCCGAGACCCAGTACTTC
CASSERVHASETQYF
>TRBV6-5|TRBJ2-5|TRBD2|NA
TGTGCCAGCAGTTACCTAGCGGGGGGAACAGAGACCCAGTACTTC
CASSYLAGGTETQYF
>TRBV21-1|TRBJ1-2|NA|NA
TGTGCCAGCAGCGATATTGAGGAGGGGAAGTCTGGCTACACCTTC
CASSDIEEGKSGYTF
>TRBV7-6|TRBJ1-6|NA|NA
TGTGCCAGCAGCTTAGAGAAGGCGGGGGCGGGCAATTCACCCCTCCACTTT
CASSLEKAGAGNSPLHF
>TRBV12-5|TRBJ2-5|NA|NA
TGTGCTAGTGGTTTAGCTATCCAAGAGACCCAGTACTTC
CASGLAIQETQYF
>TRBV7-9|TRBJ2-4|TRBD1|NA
TGTGCCAGCAGCTCGTTCCGGGACAGAAACATTCAGTACTTC
CASSSFRDRNIQYF
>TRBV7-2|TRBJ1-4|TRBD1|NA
TGTGCCAGCAGCCTGGGACAGGGGGTGTGGGAAAAACTGTTTTTT
CASSLGQGVWEKLFF
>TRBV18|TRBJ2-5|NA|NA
TGTGCCAGCTCACCCCCAAATAGCGCGTTGAAGGAGACCCAGTACTTC
CASSPPNSALKETQYF
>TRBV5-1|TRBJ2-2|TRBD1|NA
TGCGCCAGTGGACAGGGAATGCTTGGCGGGGAGCTGTTTTTT
CASGQGMLGGELFF
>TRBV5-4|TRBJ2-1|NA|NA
TGTGCCAGCAGTTCTCCCACTAGGAGCATGGTGAATGAGCAGTTCTTC
CASSSPTRSMVNEQFF
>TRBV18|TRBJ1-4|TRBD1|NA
TGTGCCAGCTCACCACCGGGGACAGGACTAAGAGCAACTAATGAAAAACTGTTTTTT
CASSPPGTGLRATNEKLFF
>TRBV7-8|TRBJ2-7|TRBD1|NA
TGTGCCAGCAGTACGGACAGGGGCCTTGGAGGAACCTACGAGCAGTACTTC
CASSTDRGLGGTYEQYF
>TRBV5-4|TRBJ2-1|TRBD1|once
TGTGCCAGCAGGCAAGGGACAGGGAACAATGAGCAGTTCTTC
CASRQGTGNNEQFF
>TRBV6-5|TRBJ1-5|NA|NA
TGTGCCAGCAGCGATGGCGGGGGGCTCAATCAGCCCCAGCATTTT
CASSDGGGLNQPQHF
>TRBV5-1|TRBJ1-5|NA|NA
TGCGCCAGCAGAGGGGGGGATGGTAGCAATCAGCCCCAGCATTTT
CASRGGDGSNQPQHF
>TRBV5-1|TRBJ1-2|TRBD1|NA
TGCGCCAGCCCGACCGGGACAGGGGCTGGCTACACCTTC
CASPTGTGAGYTF
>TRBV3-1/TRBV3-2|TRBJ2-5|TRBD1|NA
TGTGCCAGCAGCCAAGTGGGACAGGGCCCCCAGACCCAGTACTTC
CASSQVGQGPQTQYF
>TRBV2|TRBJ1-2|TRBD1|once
TGTGCCAGCAGGAGACAGGGGGAAGGTGGCTACACCTTC
CASRRQGEGGYTF
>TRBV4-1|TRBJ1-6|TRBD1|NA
TGCGCCAGCAGCCAGAGAGGGGGGGACAGGATTCCCGGTTCACCCCTCCACTTT
CASSQRGGDRIPGSPLHF
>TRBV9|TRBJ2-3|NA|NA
TGTGCCAGCAGCGTAGATCCAGGGTCCACAGATACGCAGTATTTT
CASSVDPGSTDTQYF